This passage covers 18 T cell receptor beta chains from one sample sequenced in a study of blood T cell repertoires in COVID-19. Clones were read by immunoSEQ multiplex PCR, and TCRdb kept only the in-frame ones, dropping some. The sample has roughly 190,000 clones; 75% to 80% are singletons. Sequencing was performed on peripheral blood. The origin of the receptors is a woman aged 50 to 60 with active or convalescent COVID-19.

V gene TRBV12-3 or TRBV12-4 combines with J gene TRBJ2-1, with D uncertain. V was shortened by 7 bases and J by 4 bases, with 8 bases between the two germline ends. CDR3 size: 12 residues. The CDR3 DNA reads TGTGCCAGCACCCCCGGGTACAATGAGCAGTTCTTC. The encoded protein is CASTPGYNEQFF.

This chain connects TRBV6-2 or TRBV6-3 to TRBJ2-6; TRBD1 matches 10 bases. Germline-derived CDR1 and CDR2 are MNHEY and SVGEGT. This CDR3 is 18 amino acids long. J gave up 0 bases and V 4 bases, and 6 bases lay outside the gene matches. This CDR3 reads CASSWGTGDISGANVLTF. The CDR3 nucleotides read TGTGCCAGCAGTTGGGGGACAGGGGATATCTCTGGGGCCAACGTCCTGACTTTC.

This chain connects TRBV11-2 to TRBJ2-1; weak D call: TRBD2 (5 bases). The germline V and J ends were trimmed by 3 bases and 0 bases, with 9 bases remaining between them. The CDR3 sequence is 15 residues long. Germline CDR1 reads SGHAT; CDR2 reads FQNNGV. CDR3 region: CASSLDFSSYNEQFF. The CDR3, as DNA: TGTGCCAGCAGCTTGGACTTCAGCTCCTACAATGAGCAGTTCTTC.

The V call is TRBV6-5, the J call TRBJ2-3; D gene ambiguous. This CDR3 contains 13 residues. Germline CDR1 is MNHEY and CDR2 is SVGAGI. Trimming took 4 bases from V and 2 from J, leaving 7 bases between them. The CDR3 DNA reads TGTGCCAGCAGTTCATGGCACACAGATACGCAGTATTTT. Translating it yields CASSSWHTDTQYF.

V usage is TRBV28 and J usage is TRBJ1-1, with 9 bases identical to TRBD1. The ends lost 5 bases at V and 10 bases at J; junction bases unmatched: 5. The germline CDR1 and CDR2 sequences are MDHEN and SYDVKM. The CDR3 runs 12 residues. As DNA, the CDR3 is TGTGCCAGCAGTCTTCGGACAGGGGCAGCTTTCTTT. Protein product: CASSLRTGAAFF.

This clone was seen only a few times. The chain has TRBV6-6 and TRBJ2-5; 9 bases map to TRBD1. This CDR3 spans 15 amino acids. Trimming at V came to 6 bases and at J to 3 bases, leaving 8 bases not matched to a gene. Germline V gene sequence: CDR1 MNHNY, CDR2 SVGAGI (reference sequence). CDR3 nucleotide sequence: TGTGCCAGCAGGGGAATTGGGACAGGGAAAGAGACCCAGTACTTC. Translated, it gives CASRGIGTGKETQYF.

As concerns this clone: A junction boundary mismatches the germline segment, possibly from a read error. In the same sample, other DNA sequences code for this CDR3. The chain links TRBV30 to TRBJ2-7, with 9 bases aligning to TRBD1. The CDR3 extends over 14 amino acids. CDR1 is GTSNPN, CDR2 SVGIG, per germline (reference sequence). The CDR3 spells CAWNKRDRAYEQYF. The CDR3 coding sequence is TGTGCCTGGAATAAACGGGACAGGGCCTATGAGCAGTACTTC.

The DNA of the CDR3 is TGTGCCATCTCGTCCGAGGGGAACACTGAAGCTTTCTTT. Protein: CAISSEGNTEAFF. The V gene is TRBV6-9, the J gene TRBJ1-1; D call uncertain. The CDR3 runs to 13 residues. Germline assignment: CDR1 MNHGY and CDR2 SVAAGI. The V end lost 10 bases, the J end lost 1 base, and 13 bases lay between the germline ends.

This chain links TRBV18 with TRBJ2-1; TRBD2 aligns across 7 bases. Germline lookup yields CDR1 KGHSH and CDR2 LQKENI. The CDR3 length is 16 residues. Trimming took 2 bases from V and 0 from J; bases not matched to a gene: 4. CDR3 region: CASSPAWGGSYNEQFF. Here the CDR3 DNA reads TGTGCCAGCTCACCAGCGTGGGGGGGCTCCTACAATGAGCAGTTCTTC.

The genes are TRBV30 and TRBJ1-6; TRBD1 matches 8 bases. The germline V gene encodes CDR1 GTSNPN and CDR2 SVGIG (reference sequence). After removal of 2 bases from V and 7 bases from J, the junction contained 13 bases not matched to a gene. The CDR3 consists of 17 residues. CDR3 protein: CAWSRDRGSLGNSPLHF. The DNA for the CDR3 is TGTGCCTGGAGTCGCGACAGGGGAAGCTTGGGCAATTCACCCCTCCACTTT.

In this sample, this clone turned up once. This chain joins TRBV5-1 and TRBJ2-6, with D possibly TRBD2 on 5 matching bases. V was pared by 4 bases and J by 1 base, with 9 bases between. Germline CDR1 is SGHRS and CDR2 is YFSETQ. The CDR3 loop spans 15 amino acids. The CDR3 DNA reads TGCGCCAGCAGCACCCGGGATTCTGGGGCCAACGTCCTGACTTTC. This sequence encodes CASSTRDSGANVLTF.

J is TRBJ2-5 and V is TRBV30; the match to TRBD2 covers 8 bases. The junction had 3 bases not matched to a gene; V was cut back by 2 bases and J by 10 bases. The CDR3 totals 11 residues. Germline CDR1 is GTSNPN and CDR2 is SVGIG (reference sequence). DNA for the CDR3: TGTGCCTGGAGTACGGGGGGGGGCCAGTACTTC. Its translation is CAWSTGGGQYF.

The chain carries TRBV7-8 and TRBJ2-7; 9 bases are shared with TRBD1. Germline-derived CDR1 and CDR2 are SGHVS and FQNEAQ. V was pared by 2 bases and J by 2 bases, with 4 bases of the junction left unmatched. The CDR3 has 15 residues. Here the CDR3 reads CASSLMGQGPYEQYF. Here the CDR3 DNA reads TGTGCCAGCAGCTTAATGGGACAGGGACCCTACGAGCAGTACTTC.

The CDR3 DNA sequence: TGTGCCAGCTACTTGACAGGGGTCACCGGGGAGCTGTTTTTT. This translates into CASYLTGVTGELFF. The J gene is TRBJ2-2, the V gene TRBV28; 8 nucleotides align to TRBD1. Germline loops: CDR1 MDHEN, CDR2 SYDVKM. This CDR3 has 14 residues. V gave up 8 bases and J gave up 4 bases; unmatched junction bases: 6.

This clone was observed many times. The chain has TRBV19 and TRBJ1-2, with a possible D match to TRBD1 (6 bases). The V gene lost 5 bases and the J gene lost 11 bases, with 18 bases spanning the gap. The CDR3 is 13 residues long. In germline, CDR1 is LNHDA, CDR2 SQIVND (reference sequence). CDR3: CASSVLQGGGYTF. The CDR3 DNA is TGTGCCAGTAGTGTATTACAGGGCGGGGGTTACACCTTC.

The V and J genes are TRBV7-9 and TRBJ1-5; D perhaps matches TRBD1 (6 bases). The CDR3 has 15 amino acids. CDR1 and CDR2 (germline): SEHNR, FQNEAQ (reference sequence). V was trimmed by 0 bases and J by 3 bases, leaving 9 bases between them. CDR3 sequence reads: CASSLAAGVNQPQHF. In DNA form, the CDR3 reads TGTGCCAGCAGCTTAGCGGCAGGGGTCAATCAGCCCCAGCATTTT.

As regards this clone: A much bigger clone sits one base away, suggesting this may be a read error. The CDR3 end shows no conserved phenylalanine or tryptophan, and so a read error is likely. The chain couples TRBV15 to TRBJ1-2; TRBD1 matches at 9 bases. Per the germline V gene, CDR1 is LNHNV and CDR2 is YYDKDF (reference sequence). V shed 3 bases, J shed 5 bases, and the junction held 4 bases outside the gene matches. The CDR3 covers 14 residues. CDR3 in DNA: TGTGCCACCAGCAGGGACAGGGGACGGTATGGCTACACCCTC. It encodes CATSRDRGRYGYTL.

This chain joins TRBV4-2 and TRBJ2-1; D possibly corresponds to TRBD2 (7 bases). Germline V CDR1 and CDR2: LGHNA, YNFKEQ. Trimming took off 4 bases at V and 8 bases at J, with 18 bases between the two ends. CDR3 length equals 15 residues. CDR3 bases: TGTGCCAGCAGCCTCTCTAGGGGGGGACGGGATGAGCAGTTCTTC. Protein product: CASSLSRGGRDEQFF.